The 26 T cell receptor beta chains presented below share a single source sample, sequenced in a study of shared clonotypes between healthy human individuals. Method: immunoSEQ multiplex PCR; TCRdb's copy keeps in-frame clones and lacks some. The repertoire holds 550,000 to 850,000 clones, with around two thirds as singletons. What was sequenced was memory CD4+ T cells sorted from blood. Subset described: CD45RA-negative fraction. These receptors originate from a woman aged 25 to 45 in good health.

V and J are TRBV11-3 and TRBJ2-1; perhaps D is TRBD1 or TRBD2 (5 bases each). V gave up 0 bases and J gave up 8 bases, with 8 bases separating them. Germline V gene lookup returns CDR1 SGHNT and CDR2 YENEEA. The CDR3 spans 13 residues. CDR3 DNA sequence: TGTGCCAGCAGCTTAGAGGGGGTTGATGAGCAGTTCTTC. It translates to CASSLEGVDEQFF.

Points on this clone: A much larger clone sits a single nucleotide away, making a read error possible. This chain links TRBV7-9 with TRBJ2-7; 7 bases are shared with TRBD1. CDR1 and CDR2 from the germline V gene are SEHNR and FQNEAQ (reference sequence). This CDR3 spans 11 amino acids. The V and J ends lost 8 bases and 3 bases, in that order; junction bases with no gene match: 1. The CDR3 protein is CASGQDYEQYF. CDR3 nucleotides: TGTGCCAGCGGACAGGACTACGAGCAGTACTTC.

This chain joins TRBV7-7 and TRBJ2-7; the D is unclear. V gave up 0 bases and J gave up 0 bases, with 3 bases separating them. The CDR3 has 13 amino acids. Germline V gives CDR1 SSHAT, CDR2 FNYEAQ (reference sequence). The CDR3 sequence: CASSLANSYEQYF. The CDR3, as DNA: TGTGCCAGCAGCTTAGCGAACTCCTACGAGCAGTACTTC.

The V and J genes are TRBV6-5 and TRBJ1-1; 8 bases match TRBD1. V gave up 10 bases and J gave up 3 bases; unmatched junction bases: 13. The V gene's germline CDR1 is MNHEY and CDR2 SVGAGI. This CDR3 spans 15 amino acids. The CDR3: CATKPMDRVDTEAFF. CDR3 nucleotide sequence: TGTGCCACCAAGCCTATGGACAGGGTTGACACTGAAGCTTTCTTT.

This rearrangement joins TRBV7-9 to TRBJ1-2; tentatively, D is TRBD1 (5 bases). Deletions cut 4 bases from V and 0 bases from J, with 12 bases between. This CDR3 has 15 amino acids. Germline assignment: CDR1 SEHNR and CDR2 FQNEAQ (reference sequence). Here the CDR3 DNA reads TGTGCCAGCAGCTCAAGACAGTTTTCTAACTATGGCTACACCTTC. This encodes CASSSRQFSNYGYTF. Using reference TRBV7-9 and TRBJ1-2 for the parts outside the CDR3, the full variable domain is DTGVSQNPRHKITKRGQNVTFRCDPISEHNRLYWYRQTLGQGPEFLTYFQNEAQLEKSRLLSDRFSAERPKGSFSTLEIQRTEQGDSAMYLCASSSRQFSNYGYTFGSGTRLTVV.

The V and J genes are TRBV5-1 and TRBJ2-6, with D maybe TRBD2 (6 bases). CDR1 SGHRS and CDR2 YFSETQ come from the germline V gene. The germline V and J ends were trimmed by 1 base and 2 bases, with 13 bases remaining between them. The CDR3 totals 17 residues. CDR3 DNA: TGCGCCAGCAGCTTGAGGGAGGTAGGAACTGGGGCCAACGTCCTGACTTTC. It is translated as CASSLREVGTGANVLTF. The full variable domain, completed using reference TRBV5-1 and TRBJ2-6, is KAGVTQTPRYLIKTRGQQVTLSCSPISGHRSVSWYQQTPGQGLQFLFEYFSETQRNKGNFPGRFSGRQFSNSRSEMNVSTLELGDSALYLCASSLREVGTGANVLTFGAGSRLTVL.

The CDR3 protein is CASAPNWSSYEQYF. Here the CDR3 DNA reads TGTGCCAGTGCCCCCAACTGGTCCTCCTACGAGCAGTACTTC. The genes are TRBV2 and TRBJ2-7, with D hard to call. The ends were cut back, 9 bases at V and 0 bases at J, with 15 bases in the middle. This CDR3 spans 14 amino acids. Per germline, CDR1 SNHLY and CDR2 FYNNEI.

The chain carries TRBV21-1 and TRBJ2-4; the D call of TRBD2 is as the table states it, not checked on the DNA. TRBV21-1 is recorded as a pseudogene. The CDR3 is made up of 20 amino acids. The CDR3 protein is CASSKIEREAPELAKNIQYF. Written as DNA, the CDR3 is TGTGCCAGCAGCAAAATTGAGAGGGAGGCCCCCGAACTAGCCAAAAACATTCAGTACTTC.

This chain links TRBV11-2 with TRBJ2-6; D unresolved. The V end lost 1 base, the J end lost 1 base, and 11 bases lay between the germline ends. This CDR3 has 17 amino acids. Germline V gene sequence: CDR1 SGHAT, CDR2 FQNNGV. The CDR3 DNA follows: TGTGCCAGCAGCTTAGTCTGGGCTGGGTCTGGGGCCAACGTCCTGACTTTC. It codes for CASSLVWAGSGANVLTF.

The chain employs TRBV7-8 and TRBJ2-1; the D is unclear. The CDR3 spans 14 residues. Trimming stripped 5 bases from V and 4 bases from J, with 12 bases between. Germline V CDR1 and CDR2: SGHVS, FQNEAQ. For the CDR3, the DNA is TGTGCCAGCAGCCCTCGGACGGCTTACAATGAGCAGTTCTTC. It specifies CASSPRTAYNEQFF.

The CDR3 protein is CASSYAATSGSYEQYF. The DNA of the CDR3 is TGTGCCAGCAGTTACGCCGCTACTAGCGGCTCCTACGAGCAGTACTTC. The V and J genes are TRBV6-5 and TRBJ2-7; 8 nucleotides align to TRBD2. The trim removed 2 bases at V and 0 bases at J, leaving 6 bases unmatched. This CDR3 comprises 16 residues. The germline V gene has CDR1 MNHEY and CDR2 SVGAGI.

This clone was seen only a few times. DNA of the CDR3: TGTGCCAGCAGTGACCCGGGACAAATGAACACTGAAGCTTTCTTT. This sequence encodes CASSDPGQMNTEAFF. The V gene is TRBV25-1, the J gene TRBJ1-1; a possible D gene is TRBD1 (6 bases). The CDR3 length is 15 residues. Trimming removed 3 bases at V and 0 bases at J, with 11 bases between. Germline V gene sequence: CDR1 MGHDK, CDR2 SYGVNS. The whole variable domain, filled in from reference TRBV25-1 and TRBJ1-1, reads EADIYQTPRYLVIGTGKKITLECSQTMGHDKMYWYQQDPGMELHLIHYSYGVNSTEKGDLSSESTVSRIRTEHFPLTLESARPSHTSQYLCASSDPGQMNTEAFFGQGTRLTVV.

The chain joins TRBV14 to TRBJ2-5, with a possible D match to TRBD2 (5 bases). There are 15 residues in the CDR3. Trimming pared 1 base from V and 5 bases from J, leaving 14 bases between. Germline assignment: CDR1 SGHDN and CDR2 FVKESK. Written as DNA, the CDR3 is TGTGCCAGCAGCCAAGCTGTGGGAGTGGGTGAGACCCAGTACTTC. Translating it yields CASSQAVGVGETQYF.

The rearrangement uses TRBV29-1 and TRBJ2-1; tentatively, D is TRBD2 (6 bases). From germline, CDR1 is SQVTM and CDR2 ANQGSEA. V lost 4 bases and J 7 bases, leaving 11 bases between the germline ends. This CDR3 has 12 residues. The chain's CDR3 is CSVGTSSNEQFF. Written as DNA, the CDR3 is TGCAGCGTTGGAACTAGCAGTAATGAGCAGTTCTTC.

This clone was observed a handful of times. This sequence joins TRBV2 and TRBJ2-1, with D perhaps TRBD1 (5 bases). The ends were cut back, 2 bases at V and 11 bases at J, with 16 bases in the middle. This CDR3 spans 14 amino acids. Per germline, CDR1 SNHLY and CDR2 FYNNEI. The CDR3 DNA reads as TGTGCCAGCAGTGAAATGGGATCAGGGTTAAAGCAGTTCTTC. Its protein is CASSEMGSGLKQFF.

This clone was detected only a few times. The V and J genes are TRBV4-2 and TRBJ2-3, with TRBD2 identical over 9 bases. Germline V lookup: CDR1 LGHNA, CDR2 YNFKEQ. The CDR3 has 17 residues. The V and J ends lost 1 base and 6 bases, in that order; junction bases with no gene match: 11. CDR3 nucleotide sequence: TGTGCCAGCAGCCAAGGAAATAGCGGGAGTATCTGGGATACGCAGTATTTT. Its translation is CASSQGNSGSIWDTQYF.

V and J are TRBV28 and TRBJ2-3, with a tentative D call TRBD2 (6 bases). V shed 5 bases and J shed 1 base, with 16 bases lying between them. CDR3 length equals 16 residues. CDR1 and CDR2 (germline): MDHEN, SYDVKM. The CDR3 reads CASSPPHGGGTDTQYF. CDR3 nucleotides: TGTGCCAGCAGTCCTCCCCACGGAGGGGGCACAGATACGCAGTATTTT.

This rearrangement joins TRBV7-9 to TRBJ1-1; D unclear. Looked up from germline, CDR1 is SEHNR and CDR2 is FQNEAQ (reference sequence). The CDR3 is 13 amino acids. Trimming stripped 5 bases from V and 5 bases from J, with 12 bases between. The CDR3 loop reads CASSPGMWTEAFF. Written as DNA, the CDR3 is TGTGCCAGCAGCCCGGGGATGTGGACTGAAGCTTTCTTT.

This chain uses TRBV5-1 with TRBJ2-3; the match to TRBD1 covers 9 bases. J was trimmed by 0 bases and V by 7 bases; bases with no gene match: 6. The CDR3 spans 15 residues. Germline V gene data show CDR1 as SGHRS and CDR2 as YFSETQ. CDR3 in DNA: TGCGCCAGCGTTGCCGGGACAGGGAGCACAGATACGCAGTATTTT. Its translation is CASVAGTGSTDTQYF.

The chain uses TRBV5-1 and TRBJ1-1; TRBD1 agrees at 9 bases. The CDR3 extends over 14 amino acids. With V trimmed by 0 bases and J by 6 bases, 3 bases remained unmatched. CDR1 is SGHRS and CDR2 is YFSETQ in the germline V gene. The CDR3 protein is CASSLAGQGSEAFF. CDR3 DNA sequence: TGCGCCAGCAGCTTGGCTGGACAGGGGTCTGAAGCTTTCTTT. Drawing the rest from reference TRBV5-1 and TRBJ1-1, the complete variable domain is KAGVTQTPRYLIKTRGQQVTLSCSPISGHRSVSWYQQTPGQGLQFLFEYFSETQRNKGNFPGRFSGRQFSNSRSEMNVSTLELGDSALYLCASSLAGQGSEAFFGQGTRLTVV.

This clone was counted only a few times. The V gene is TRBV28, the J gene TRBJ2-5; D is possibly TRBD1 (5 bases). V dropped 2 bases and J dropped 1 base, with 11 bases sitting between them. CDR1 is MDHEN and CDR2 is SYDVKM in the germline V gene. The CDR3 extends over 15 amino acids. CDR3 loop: CASSLLRVGQETQYF. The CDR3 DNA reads TGTGCCAGCAGTTTACTCAGGGTAGGCCAAGAGACCCAGTACTTC.

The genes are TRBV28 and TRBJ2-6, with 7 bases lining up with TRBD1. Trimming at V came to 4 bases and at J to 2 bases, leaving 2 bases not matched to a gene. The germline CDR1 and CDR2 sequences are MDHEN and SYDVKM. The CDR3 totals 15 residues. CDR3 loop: CASSYTGAGANVLTF. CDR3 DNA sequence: TGTGCCAGCAGTTATACAGGGGCTGGGGCCAACGTCCTGACTTTC.

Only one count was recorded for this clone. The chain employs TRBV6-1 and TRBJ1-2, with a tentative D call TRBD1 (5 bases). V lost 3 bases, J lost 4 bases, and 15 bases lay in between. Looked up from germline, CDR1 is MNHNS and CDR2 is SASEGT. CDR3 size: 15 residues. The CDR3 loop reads CASSDTGQGVYGYTF. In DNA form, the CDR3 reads TGTGCCAGCAGTGACACTGGGCAGGGTGTCTATGGCTACACCTTC.

CDR3 region: CASSLRTSLEDYGYTF. In DNA, the CDR3 is TGCGCCAGCAGCCTAAGAACCTCACTTGAGGACTATGGCTACACCTTC. The rearrangement joins TRBV5-1 to TRBJ1-2; D is unclear. CDR1 and CDR2 (germline): SGHRS, YFSETQ. Deletions cut 4 bases from V and 3 bases from J, with 19 bases between. The length of the CDR3 is 16 residues.

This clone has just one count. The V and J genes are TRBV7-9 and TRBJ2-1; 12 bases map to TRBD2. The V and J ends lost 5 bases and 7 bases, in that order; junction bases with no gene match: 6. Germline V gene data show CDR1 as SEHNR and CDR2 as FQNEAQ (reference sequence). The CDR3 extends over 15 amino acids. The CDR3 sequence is CASSRLAGDGNEQFF. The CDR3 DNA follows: TGTGCCAGCAGCCGACTAGCGGGAGATGGGAATGAGCAGTTCTTC. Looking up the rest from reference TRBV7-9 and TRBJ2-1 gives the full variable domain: DTGVSQNPRHKITKRGQNVTFRCDPISEHNRLYWYRQTLGQGPEFLTYFQNEAQLEKSRLLSDRFSAERPKGSFSTLEIQRTEQGDSAMYLCASSRLAGDGNEQFFGPGTRLTVL.

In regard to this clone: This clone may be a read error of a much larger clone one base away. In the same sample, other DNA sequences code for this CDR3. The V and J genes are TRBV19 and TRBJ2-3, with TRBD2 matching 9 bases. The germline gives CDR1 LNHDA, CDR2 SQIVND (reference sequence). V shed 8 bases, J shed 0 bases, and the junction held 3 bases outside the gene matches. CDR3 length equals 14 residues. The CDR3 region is CASRTSGSTDTQYF. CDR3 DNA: TGTGCCAGTCGCACTAGCGGGAGCACAGATACGCAGTATTTT. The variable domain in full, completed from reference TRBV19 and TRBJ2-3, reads DGGITQSPKYLFRKEGQNVTLSCEQNLNHDAMYWYRQDPGQGLRLIYYSQIVNDFQKGDIAEGYSVSREKKESFPLTVTSAQKNPTAFYLCASRTSGSTDTQYFGPGTRLTVL.